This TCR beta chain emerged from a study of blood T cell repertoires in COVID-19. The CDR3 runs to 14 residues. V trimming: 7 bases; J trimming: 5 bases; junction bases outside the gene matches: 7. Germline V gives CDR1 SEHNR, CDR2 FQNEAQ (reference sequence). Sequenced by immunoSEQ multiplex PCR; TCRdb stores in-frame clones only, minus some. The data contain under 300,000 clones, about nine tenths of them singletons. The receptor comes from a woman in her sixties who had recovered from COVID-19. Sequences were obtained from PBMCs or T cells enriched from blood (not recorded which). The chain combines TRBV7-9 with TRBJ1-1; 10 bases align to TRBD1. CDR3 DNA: TGTGCCAGCACTATCGGACAGGGGGGGACTGAAGCTTTCTTT. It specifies CASTIGQGGTEAFF. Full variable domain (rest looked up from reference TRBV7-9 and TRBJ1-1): DTGVSQNPRHKITKRGQNVTFRCDPISEHNRLYWYRQTLGQGPEFLTYFQNEAQLEKSRLLSDRFSAERPKGSFSTLEIQRTEQGDSAMYLCASTIGQGGTEAFFGQGTRLTVV.